This T cell receptor (beta chain) was profiled in a study of blood T cell repertoires in COVID-19. This clone was detected once. Produced via immunoSEQ multiplex PCR; TCRdb's table is partial and in-frame only. The profile covers about 280,000 clones, with roughly 85% appearing a single time and over 6% taken by the ten largest. Recovery among Cohort 3 donors was established by two negative PCRs, clearance, or symptom resolution. The clonotype comes from a woman in her forties who had recovered from COVID-19. The sample taken for sequencing was PBMCs or T cells enriched from blood (not recorded which).

The CDR3 loop is CASSRTGVYEQYF. The CDR3 DNA follows: TGTGCCAGCAGCAGGACAGGGGTCTACGAGCAGTACTTC. The chain joins TRBV11-1 to TRBJ2-7, with 9 bases identical to TRBD1. J was trimmed by 3 bases and V by 5 bases; bases with no gene match: 2. Germline V gene data show CDR1 as SGHAT and CDR2 as FQDESV (reference sequence). The CDR3 contains 13 residues. Looking up the rest from reference TRBV11-1 and TRBJ2-7 gives the full variable domain: EAEVAQSPRYKITEKSQAVAFWCDPISGHATLYWYRQILGQGPELLVQFQDESVVDDSQLPKDRFSAERLKGVDSTLKIQPAELGDSAMYLCASSRTGVYEQYFGPGTRLTVT.